The rows below give T cell receptor beta chains drawn from one sample of a study of blood T cell repertoires in COVID-19. Assay: immunoSEQ multiplex PCR; the TCRdb copy retains only in-frame clones and omits some. The sample comprises about 88,000 clones, 88% of which are singletons, and roughly 11% rests with the top ten. Input material: peripheral blood. These receptors were obtained from a man older than 75 with acute or convalescent COVID-19. CDR3s include the opening cysteine and the closing phenylalanine or tryptophan. D genes are given only for firm matches. Size values are once, few and many counts, or a class for expanded clones, and some rows have none.

TRBJ1-1 | - | TRBV19 | - | 14 | CASGGQPLNTEAFF | TGTGCCAGTGGAGGACAGCCATTGAACACTGAAGCTTTCTTT
TRBJ2-5 | TRBD1 | TRBV5-1 | - | 15 | CASSSTTGAGETQYF | TGCGCCAGCAGCTCCACAACAGGGGCTGGGGAGACCCAGTACTTC
TRBJ2-7 | - | TRBV5-1 | - | 15 | CASSLGVASSYEQYF | TGCGCCAGCAGCTTAGGGGTTGCTAGCTCCTACGAGCAGTACTTC
TRBJ1-2 | - | TRBV2 | - | 13 | CASSAGSNYGYTF | TGTGCCAGCAGTGCAGGCAGCAACTATGGCTACACCTTC
TRBJ2-5 | TRBD1 | TRBV24-1 | - | 15 | CATSEPDRGGETQYF | TGTGCCACCAGTGAACCCGACAGGGGTGGCGAGACCCAGTACTTC
TRBJ2-1 | TRBD1 | TRBV7-2 | - | 15 | CASSYSPDRANEQFF | TGTGCCAGCAGCTATTCTCCAGACAGGGCAAATGAGCAGTTCTTC
TRBJ2-7 | TRBD1 | TRBV23-1 | - | 14 | CASSQRDRDYEQYF | TGCGCCAGCAGTCAAAGGGACAGGGACTACGAGCAGTACTTC
TRBJ2-7 | TRBD2 | TRBV7-8 | - | 18 | CASSLGLAGGSSSYEQYF | TGTGCCAGCAGCTTAGGGCTAGCGGGAGGCTCAAGCTCCTACGAGCAGTACTTC
TRBJ2-3 | - | TRBV9 | - | 16 | CASSVDPGVSTDTQYF | TGTGCCAGCAGCGTAGACCCAGGGGTGAGCACAGATACGCAGTATTTT
TRBJ1-3 | TRBD1 | TRBV7-2 | few | 15 | CASSTGTGGLNTIYF | TGTGCCAGCAGCACCGGGACAGGGGGCCTGAACACCATATATTTT
TRBJ2-7 | TRBD2 | TRBV6-2/TRBV6-3 | - | 14 | CASSSTSGTYEQYF | TGTGCCAGCAGTTCGACTAGCGGGACCTACGAGCAGTACTTC
TRBJ2-2 | TRBD1 | TRBV18 | - | 16 | CASSTGTGKNTGELFF | TGTGCCAGCTCCACCGGGACAGGAAAGAACACCGGGGAGCTGTTTTTT
TRBJ2-1 | - | TRBV27 | - | 15 | CASRPRGLLLNEQFF | TGTGCCAGCAGACCCCGGGGGTTATTGCTCAATGAGCAGTTCTTC
TRBJ1-5 | - | TRBV7-9 | - | 17 | CASSLAGGNEGNQPQHF | TGTGCCAGCAGCTTAGCGGGGGGGAACGAAGGCAATCAGCCCCAGCATTTT